One and the same sample provided the 3 T cell receptor beta chains below, sequenced in a study of molecular identifiers for immune sequencing clone quantification. TCRdb recomputed calls from the PCR reads with MiXCR, one row per CDR3 protein. The repertoire holds more than 50,000 distinct CDR3 sequences, with over 15% as singletons. The sequencing input was naive CD8+ T cells from blood, with Jurkat cell RNA spiked in. Subset of the sample: FACS-sorted CD8+CD4-CCR7+CD45RA+ naive T cells. These receptors were collected from a human donor in good health. Some libraries in this study had Jurkat cell RNA spiked in.

This clonotype was observed many times. This sequence joins TRBV19 and TRBJ1-2; tentative D call: TRBD1 (6 bases). V lost 6 bases and J lost 4, with 15 bases in between. This CDR3 region has 14 residues. Germline assignment: CDR1 LNHDA and CDR2 SQIVND (reference sequence). DNA for the CDR3: TGTGCCAGTAGAGGGGGACACGGCGCCTATGGCTACACCTTC. This gives the protein CASRGGHGAYGYTF.

This CDR3 is CASSATSRPTLAKNIQYF. The CDR3 DNA is TGTGCCAGCAGTGCCACTAGCCGCCCGACTCTAGCCAAAAACATTCAGTACTTC. The chain employs TRBV2 and TRBJ2-4, with D tentatively TRBD2 (6 bases). Germline V gives CDR1 SNHLY, CDR2 FYNNEI. V was shortened by 4 bases and J by 0 bases, with 19 bases between the two germline ends. This CDR3 has 18 amino acids.

This clonotype has ten or more counts. This chain links TRBV29-1 with TRBJ2-3, with D perhaps TRBD1 (6 bases). CDR1 and CDR2 (germline): SQVTM, ANQGSEA. This CDR3 spans 15 amino acids. Between the trimmed V and J ends, which lost 6 bases and 3 bases, there was a span of 19 bases. The chain's CDR3 is CSVEPTGYHTDTQYF. The CDR3 DNA reads as TGCAGCGTCGAGCCGACAGGCTATCATACAGATACGCAGTATTTT.